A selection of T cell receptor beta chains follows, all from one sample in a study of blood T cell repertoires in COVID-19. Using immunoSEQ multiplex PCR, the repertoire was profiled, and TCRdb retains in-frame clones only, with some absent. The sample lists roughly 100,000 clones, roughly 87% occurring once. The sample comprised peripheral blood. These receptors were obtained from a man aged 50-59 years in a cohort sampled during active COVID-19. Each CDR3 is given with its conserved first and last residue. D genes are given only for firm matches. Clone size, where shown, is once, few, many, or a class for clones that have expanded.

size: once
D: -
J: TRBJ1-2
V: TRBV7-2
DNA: TGTGCCAGCAGCCAGCCGGGACAAAACTATGGCTACACCTTC
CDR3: CASSQPGQNYGYTF

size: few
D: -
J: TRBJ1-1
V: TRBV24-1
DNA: TGTGCCACCAGGGACATGGGCCGCGTGAACACTGAAGCTTTCTTT
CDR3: CATRDMGRVNTEAFF

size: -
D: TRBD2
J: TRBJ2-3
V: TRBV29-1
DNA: TGCAGCGTTGAAGATGGACTAGCGGGGCGTCCGGGAGATACGCAGTATTTT
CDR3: CSVEDGLAGRPGDTQYF

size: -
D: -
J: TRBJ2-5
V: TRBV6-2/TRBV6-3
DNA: TGTGCCAGCAGTTACTCGAATCCCGGGGGCCAAGAGACCCAGTACTTC
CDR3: CASSYSNPGGQETQYF

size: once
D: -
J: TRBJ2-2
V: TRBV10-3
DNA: TGTGCCATCGCGATTGGCACCGGGGAGCTGTTTTTT
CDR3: CAIAIGTGELFF

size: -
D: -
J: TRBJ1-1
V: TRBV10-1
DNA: TGCGCCACCCCCCCCGATCCGAGACAGAGTGTCAGAGGTTTCTTT
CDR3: CATPPDPRQSVRGFF

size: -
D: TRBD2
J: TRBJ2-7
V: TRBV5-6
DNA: TGTGCCAGCAGCTCGGGACTAGCGGGGGGGTATCAGTCGAACGAGCAGTACTTC
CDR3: CASSSGLAGGYQSNEQYF

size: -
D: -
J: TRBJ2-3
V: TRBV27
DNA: TGTGCCAGCAGTTTTGTCAGGCAGGGGACAGATACGCAGTATTTT
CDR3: CASSFVRQGTDTQYF

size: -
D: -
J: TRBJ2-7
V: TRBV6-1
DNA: TGTGCCAGCAGTGAAGTAGACTATCTCTCCGCCTACGAGCAGTACTTC
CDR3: CASSEVDYLSAYEQYF

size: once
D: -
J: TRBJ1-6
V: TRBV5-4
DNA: TGTGCCAGCAGCTTGGCCGGGGGATCACCCCTCCACTTT
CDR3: CASSLAGGSPLHF

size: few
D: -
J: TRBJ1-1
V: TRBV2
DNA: TGTGCCAGCAGTGAGCGCGGGAACACTGAAGCTTTCTTT
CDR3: CASSERGNTEAFF

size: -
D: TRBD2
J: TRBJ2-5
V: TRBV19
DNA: TGTGCCAGTAGCACCCCAGGACTAGCGGGGGGAAAGACCCAGTACTTC
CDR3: CASSTPGLAGGKTQYF

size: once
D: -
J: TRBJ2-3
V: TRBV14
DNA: TGTGCCAGCAGCCAAGTACAGGGGGGGACGGATACGCAGTATTTT
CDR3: CASSQVQGGTDTQYF